The T cell receptor beta chain under discussion was sequenced for a study of blood T cells in healthy people across ages. J gave up 10 bases and V 9 bases, and 6 bases lay outside the gene matches. Germline loops: CDR1 MGHDK, CDR2 SYGVNS. The CDR3 runs to 12 residues. Then a second PCR, running roughly 7 to 11 cycles, was carried out with a sample-barcoded 5' primer and a J-beta primer mix. TCRdb processed the 5' RACE reads anew with MiXCR; each CDR3 protein has one entry. The sample yields roughly 1 million distinct CDR3 sequences, approximately 26% seen once. The sample holds many counts of this clonotype. The antigen remains unidentified. Study conclusions and caveats: Diversity of TCR beta per million T cells declined in a roughly linear way with age.

The data also belong to a second study, concerning T cells of mothers and their children.

The gene calls are TRBV25-1 and TRBJ2-1, with 10 bases matching TRBD2. Material for sequencing was blood. This clonotype was sampled from a girl aged 2-9 years in good health. CDR3 loop: CASGSGGLEQFF. The CDR3 nucleotides read TGTGCCAGTGGTAGCGGGGGGTTGGAGCAGTTCTTC.